This is a list of T cell receptor beta chains from one sample in a study of shared clonotypes between healthy human individuals. TCRdb's copy holds only in-frame clones and misses some; the assay was immunoSEQ multiplex PCR. This sample has under 2.5 million clones, with around 90% found just once. Sequenced material: naive CD4+ T cells from PBMCs. The receptors here all came from a man aged 18 to 30 in good health. Some clones in this sample may be carry-over from other donors' samples. Both conserved end residues are part of each CDR3.

j_gene,v_gene,CDR3aa
TRBJ2-3,TRBV6-6,CASRPRAGMSTDTQYF
TRBJ1-1,TRBV11-3,CASSSAENTEAFF
TRBJ2-3,TRBV6-6,CASSYVGRTDTQYF
TRBJ2-1,TRBV7-9,CASSSTPGLAKLHNEQFF
TRBJ2-1,TRBV11-2,CASSPTPGLAVSGFF
TRBJ1-5,TRBV7-8,CASSRSLGRSPAPQHF
TRBJ2-7,TRBV5-4,CASSLGGISSSYEQYF
TRBJ1-5,TRBV7-9,CASSLETERGQPQHF
TRBJ2-3,TRBV28,CASSFAGTGFTDTQYF
TRBJ2-2,TRBV25-1,CASSEFRRGDTGELFF
TRBJ1-1,TRBV23-1,CASSQSGQGGTEAFF
TRBJ1-4,TRBV20-1,CSAFIEKLFF
TRBJ1-4,TRBV25-1,CASSELDRGWTNEKLFF
TRBJ1-5,TRBV6-5,CASSYSSRANQPQHF
TRBJ1-6,TRBV7-9,CASSPEGISPLHF
TRBJ1-2,TRBV6-5,CASSYSDRGGYTF
TRBJ2-7,TRBV2,CASRTYWSQKDEQYF
TRBJ2-1,TRBV5-4,CASSLDRYNEQFF
TRBJ2-7,TRBV4-1,CASSQVGQKVSYEQYF
TRBJ2-2,TRBV9,CASSAVTQTGELFF
TRBJ2-7,TRBV27,CASSLSSSDSYEQYF
TRBJ1-1,TRBV5-3,CARTGGGDEAFF
TRBJ1-1,TRBV6-1,CASSAIQGGTEAFF
TRBJ2-5,TRBV2,CAGATSAGGTQYF
NA,TRBV7-9,CASSSTGTGPYEQYF
TRBJ1-2,TRBV6-5,CASSYSGQGNGYTF
TRBJ2-2,TRBV10-2,CASSFMTGTGELFF
TRBJ1-2,TRBV5-1,CASSLERTGGSGYTF
TRBJ2-6,TRBV18,CASSQDSGANVLTF
TRBJ2-7,TRBV5-1,CASSLFGGTEQYF
TRBJ2-1,TRBV6-1,CASSESRGGSPYNEQFF
TRBJ2-7,TRBV28,CASSLWPGTGDTYEQYF
TRBJ2-5,TRBV29-1,CSVGRLYRKETQYF
TRBJ1-1,TRBV11-2,CASSSMLSSRVFF
TRBJ2-1,TRBV7-6,CASSPIGGGSYNEQFF
TRBJ2-5,TRBV7-7,CASSQTGTAKETQYF
TRBJ2-3,TRBV5-1,CASARDRPTDTQYF
TRBJ1-5,TRBV6-6,CASSYSRVSNQPQHF
TRBJ2-3,TRBV7-9,CASSRAGLTPNTDTQYF
TRBJ1-5,TRBV19,CASGSNQPQHF
TRBJ1-2,TRBV28,CASSAPRYRQVQGLAGYTF
TRBJ1-2,TRBV2,CASTPKLTGTGGGYTF